This T cell receptor (beta chain) was observed in a study of PD-L1 blockade in urothelial cancer. About the study: Blood was tested 3 weeks (second dose) and 6 weeks into treatment. General study results and limits: Where pretreatment blood TCR clonality fell below the median, better survival was predicted.

Clones were sequenced by immunoSEQ multiplex PCR, and TCRdb holds only the in-frame ones, with some missing. The sample has some 50,000 clones, approximately 85% seen once; the top ten hold around 1.9%. Comment on this clone: Its antigen is not identified.

Regarding time point: peripheral blood 6 weeks after treatment start. Germline loops: CDR1 PRHDT, CDR2 FYEKMQ (reference sequence). Trimming left V 5 bases short and J 1 base short, with 9 bases between. This CDR3 spans 14 amino acids. The TCR comes from a man aged 45-65 years with urothelial cancer. The chain couples TRBV13 to TRBJ2-1, with TRBD2 as a possible D gene (5 bases). The sample was PBMCs, taken around atezolizumab (anti-PD-L1) treatment. CDR3: CASSNRDSYNEQFF. CDR3 coding DNA: TGTGCCAGCAGCAACCGGGATTCCTACAATGAGCAGTTCTTC.